This T cell receptor beta chain emerged from a study of low-dose radiotherapy and immunotherapy resistance in tumors (dated by TCRdb to between 2022 and 2023). At the level of the whole study: In Cohort 1, 0.5 Gy per fraction was delivered every 2 weeks, and a total PTV dose of 6.5 Gy was prescribed. The trial did not randomize participants into treatment groups. Eight patients were included in the translational analysis, namely three from the first dose cohort plus the first five from the second dose cohort. Patients were given nivolumab as a 240 mg flat dose every two weeks and ipilimumab at 1 mg/kg every six weeks, with both drugs delivered intravenously. In Cohort 2, 1 Gy per fraction was delivered every two weeks, for a total of 13 Gy over 26 weeks. Cyclophosphamide 200 mg/m2 was given intravenously every two weeks, one day before each radiation and immunotherapy administration. Aspirin 300 mg was taken orally once daily by patients for four cycles, starting on cycle 1 day 1.

In the case of this clonotype: The target of this receptor is not known. No much larger clone exists at a distance of one base, and base qualities are not known.

The instrument given in TCRdb is Illumina HiSeq 2500. Superscript III and a set of TRAV- and TRBV-specific primers were used to synthesize first-strand cDNA, so that both TCRalpha and TCRbeta chains were covered. An approximately 20-cycle PCR with Phusion amplified the TCRs, pairing a constant-region primer with the adapter that was attached to the V primers. The isolated mRNA was amplified using the MessageAmp II aRNA Amplification Kit, with in vitro transcription performed for 15 to 20 hours at 37 degrees C. The Dynabeads mRNA DIRECT Purification Kit was used to isolate the mRNA for TCR sequencing. Indexed Illumina adapters were added in a second Phusion PCR of 20 to 30 cycles, after which AMPure XP beads were used to purify the products. From the authors' description of their analysis: Using custom Perl scripts, TCR sequences that encoded the same protein were pooled, out-of-frame sequences were dropped, and the abundance of each clonotype was calculated. Any TCR sequence supported by only a single read was excluded from analysis. Among the metrics used to describe the repertoires were Shannon entropy, Gini index, clonality, richness, and the frequency of TCRs shared between repertoires. TCRdb reprocessing: public reads trimmed at Q25 with fastp, clones called with MiXCR, in-frame beta chains kept. Each CDR3 protein gets just one entry, which takes the most common genes and DNA from the rows behind it. These V and J calls derive from TCRdb rather than the authors' analysis. This sample holds around 100,000 distinct CDR3 sequences; around 21% were observed only once. 4.1% of the sample is held by the ten biggest clonotypes.

This sample's time point label indicates: after trial treatment. The sample's treatment or condition label, in plain terms: LDRT plus nivolumab, ipilimumab, low-dose cyclophosphamide and aspirin (RACIN trial). The donors came from RACIN, which was a single-arm phase I dose-escalation trial that paired nivolumab and ipilimumab with aspirin, low-dose cyclophosphamide and low-dose radiotherapy. To be eligible, a patient needed to have an advanced solid tumor that was TIL-negative. From its cysteine to its phenylalanine, the CDR3 spans 15 amino acids. CDR3 DNA only is kept here, 45 bases in frame from base 1. The germline V gene provides CDR1 SGHTA and CDR2 FQGNSA. V was cut back by 5 bases and J by 5 bases, leaving a gap of 18 bases between them.

This receptor was obtained from a male donor with prostate cancer. This material consisted of PBMCs, taken after low-dose radiotherapy plus immunotherapy. This receptor chain uses TRBV7-2 and TRBJ2-5; the D gene is tentatively TRBD1 or TRBD2, each matching 6 bases. CDR3 reads: CASSPPGGSRETQYF. The nucleotide sequence reads TGTGCCAGCAGCCCCCCCGGGGGCTCCCGGGAGACCCAGTACTTC.